Here is one T cell receptor beta chain with its context. The specificity of this receptor is unknown. No qualities accompany the bases; no much larger clone lies one base away. This sample was included in a study of blood T cell repertoires in COVID-19 (dated by TCRdb to the early 2020s). Regarding the study in general: Samples from collaborators originated in the United States, Italy and Spain and spanned both the acute and convalescent phases of COVID-19. The dataset comprised deeply sampled blood TCRbeta repertoires from subjects exposed to, actively infected with, or recovered from COVID-19. Where HLA class I and class II types were available, the types were taken from metadata supplied by the sample provider, not from assay-based typing. The sample metadata nearly always contained a de-identified subject ID, COVID-19 status, age in years and sex. Samples came from the ongoing ImmuneRACE study (first 160 participants) plus 1,254 subjects from 6 global collaborators. The repertoires were released in a freely available public database meant as a resource for research on the immune response to SARS-CoV-2. The material from the prospective study consisted of cDNA or gDNA derived from T cells, B-cell-depleted T cells, or PBMCs. General conclusions and limits of the study: Clinical and demographic metadata were provided uncurated, with the amount varying by source and participant.

The immunoSEQ Assay, a bias-controlled multiplex PCR, was used to amplify TCRbeta CDR3 regions from genomic DNA. Per the original workflow: The number of nucleated cells in each sample was estimated by amplification of reference gene primers within the assay. To quantify the absolute abundance of each unique TCRbeta CDR3 rearrangement, sequence reads were collapsed and filtered. For each sample, productive Simpson clonality was calculated as the square root of Simpson's diversity index across productive rearrangements. TCRdb mirrors the immuneACCESS table, restricted to in-frame sequences. Some clones are absent from its copies; in checked studies, under half trace to an unresolved V gene, and the reason for the others is unknown. From that table come the V and J calls and clone size; the DNA was used to work out D and trimming. The sample has roughly 60,000 clones on record, roughly 87% of them singletons. The ten largest clones add up to 10% of the sample.

Each collaborating institution followed its own protocols to collect whole blood in K2EDTA tubes. For TCRbeta analysis, collaborator samples were shipped as frozen whole blood, as isolated PBMCs, or as DNA extracted from either sample type. The sample taken for sequencing was peripheral blood. This sequence originates from a human donor with acute or convalescent COVID-19. The donor label of this sample is uncertain.

The nucleotide sequence is TGTGCCAGCAGCTTGGTGACAGACGAAGAGACCCAGTACTTC. Its protein reads: CASSLVTDEETQYF. The chain links TRBV5-4 with TRBJ2-5; the D region possibly corresponds to TRBD1 (5 bases align). Via the germline V gene (reference sequence), CDR1 is SGHNT and CDR2 YYREEE. V is clipped by 0 bases and J by 3 bases, and the sequence between their germline boundaries is 9 bases long. The CDR3 sequence holds 14 residues, the cysteine and phenylalanine included. Only CDR3 DNA is held: 42 bases, read in frame from base 1.